Reported below is one T cell receptor (beta chain). Its specificity is not known. Researchers took RNA transcripts and amplified the TCR beta CDR3 regions from them. When the TCR CDR3 underwent first-round RT-PCR, the HTBI primer set was used. TCRdb reanalysed the multiplex PCR reads using MiXCR and keeps one entry per CDR3 protein. Here the sample spans hundreds of thousands of distinct CDR3 sequences, 15% to 20% being singletons. These data are taken from a study of T cells in Graves' hyperthyroidism and ophthalmopathy. Points from the study as a whole: Blood also carried most thyroid clonotypes expanded above 0.001. Before onset, by a median of around six months, the model predicted ophthalmopathy.

Graves' hyperthyroidism without ophthalmopathy progression within 18 months was termed stable. The diagnoses drew upon clinical symptoms, serum thyroxine and TRAb, thyroid ultrasound and orbital computed tomography. The V end lost 2 bases, the J end lost 3 bases, and 5 bases lay between the germline ends. Germline V CDR1 and CDR2: LGHDT, YNNKEL (reference sequence). This CDR3 has 12 amino acids. The specimen was blood. The chain has TRBV3-1 and TRBJ2-7; D uncertain. This clonotype was obtained from a woman younger than 30 with Graves' hyperthyroidism. CDR3 amino acids: CASSQFNYEQYF. The CDR3 nucleotides read TGTGCCAGCAGCCAATTCAACTACGAGCAGTACTTC.